The 17 T cell receptor beta chains below were found in one sample sequenced in a study of blood T cells in healthy people across ages. A second PCR of about 7 to 12 cycles used a sample-barcoded 5' primer and a J-beta primer mix. Using its own MiXCR run on the 5' RACE reads, TCRdb lists one record per CDR3 protein. The sample holds around 990,000 distinct CDR3 sequences, approximately 26% seen once. The same sample was also used in a study of T cells of mothers and their children.

Sequencing used blood. These receptors originate from a girl aged 2-10 years in good health.

The chain joins TRBV7-3 to TRBJ2-6; D could derive from TRBD1 or TRBD2 (6 bases each). Per germline, CDR1 SGHTA and CDR2 FQGTGA. V lost 5 bases and J 5 bases, leaving 16 bases between the germline ends. The CDR3 contains 16 residues. For the CDR3, the DNA is TGTGCCAGCAGCCTAGATCCCGGGGGCCGGGCCAACGTCCTGACTTTC. This gives the protein CASSLDPGGRANVLTF.

The chain couples TRBV20-1 to TRBJ2-5; TRBD2 matches 9 bases. The last part of the DNA fits TRBJ2-7 better; the J call may be wrong. The length of the CDR3 is 15 residues. Germline CDR1 DFQATT, CDR2 SNEGSKA (reference sequence). The CDR3 nucleotides are TGCAGTGCTCATCCCCGGCGGGAGGGCTCCTACGAGCAGTACTTC. This sequence encodes CSAHPRREGSYEQYF.

The rearrangement links TRBV5-1 to TRBJ2-5, with D possibly being TRBD2 (5 bases). The J call is doubtful: the DNA matches TRBJ2-7 better. Per germline, CDR1 SGHRS and CDR2 YFSETQ. The CDR3 has 17 residues. CDR3 coding DNA: TGCGCCAGCAGCTTGGAAGGGTGGAGAGGGAGTTCCTACGAGCAGTACTTC. Its translation: CASSLEGWRGSSYEQYF.

The chain links TRBV5-4 to TRBJ2-4; 13 bases are shared with TRBD2. This CDR3 has 18 residues. The trim removed 3 bases at V and 2 bases at J, leaving 8 bases unmatched. Germline CDR1 SGHNT, CDR2 YYREEE (reference sequence). The chain's CDR3 is CASSSLAGGPSSKNIQYF. CDR3 bases: TGTGCCAGCAGCTCACTAGCGGGAGGGCCATCATCCAAAAACATTCAGTACTTC.

This chain joins TRBV6-2 or TRBV6-3 and TRBJ2-3; D uncertain. The germline V gene has CDR1 MNHEY and CDR2 SVGEGT. The V and J ends lost 8 bases and 6 bases respectively, with 9 bases between them. This CDR3 has 11 residues. CDR3 region: CASARLDTQYF. The CDR3 region has the DNA TGTGCCAGCGCGCGGTTGGATACGCAGTATTTT.

This chain uses TRBV20-1 with TRBJ2-2, with D unresolved. CDR3 size: 12 residues. Trimming cost V 3 bases and J 6 bases, with 8 bases left between them. Germline V CDR1 and CDR2: DFQATT, SNEGSKA (reference sequence). CDR3 sequence (DNA): TGCAGTGCTAGGGATGGTTCCGGGGAGCTGTTTTTT. This encodes CSARDGSGELFF.

The chain recombines TRBV18 with TRBJ2-1; 7 nucleotides align to TRBD1. The length of the CDR3 is 16 residues. The germline gives CDR1 KGHSH, CDR2 LQKENI. V was clipped by 3 bases and J by 12 bases; unmatched bases: 17. CDR3 loop: CASSPDYRGSYNGQFF. CDR3 sequence (DNA): TGTGCCAGCTCACCTGACTACAGGGGCTCCTACAACGGGCAGTTCTTC. The full variable domain, completed using reference TRBV18 and TRBJ2-1, is NAGVMQNPRHLVRRRGQEARLRCSPMKGHSHVYWYRQLPEEGLKFMVYLQKENIIDESGMPKERFSAEFPKEGPSILRIQQVVRGDSAAYFCASSPDYRGSYNGQFFGPGTRLTVL.

This chain uses TRBV4-1 with TRBJ2-7, with TRBD1 identical over 12 bases. Germline V gene lookup returns CDR1 MGHRA and CDR2 YSYEKL. CDR3 length: 16 residues. The V gene end was trimmed by 0 bases and the J gene end by 7 bases; junction bases not matched to a gene: 7. Written as DNA, the CDR3 is TGCGCCAGCAGCCAAGATCCGGGACAGGGGGCACATGAGCAGTACTTC. Its protein product is CASSQDPGQGAHEQYF.

The gene calls are TRBV27 and TRBJ2-5, with 8 nucleotides matching TRBD2. The junction had 5 bases not matched to a gene; V was cut back by 2 bases and J by 3 bases. Germline CDR1 reads MNHEY; CDR2 reads SMNVEV (reference sequence). The CDR3 runs 15 residues. The CDR3 protein is CASSLLGTRKETQYF. CDR3 in DNA: TGTGCCAGCAGTTTACTCGGGACTAGAAAAGAGACCCAGTACTTC.

This clonotype has only a few counts. V gene TRBV20-1 combines with J gene TRBJ2-7; TRBD1 might be the D (6 bases). The J call may be wrong; the DNA end is better matched by TRBJ2-1. This CDR3 has 13 amino acids. Germline loops: CDR1 DFQATT, CDR2 SNEGSKA (reference sequence). This CDR3 is CSAHWTDPGEQFF. CDR3 DNA: TGCAGTGCTCATTGGACAGACCCAGGTGAGCAGTTCTTC.

Concerning this clonotype itself: One junction end does not reproduce the germline sequence, and a read error may be involved. The chain uses TRBV24-1 and TRBJ1-1, with 9 bases matching TRBD1. Germline assignment: CDR1 KGHDR and CDR2 SFDVKD. The CDR3 has 16 residues. CDR3 in amino acids: CATSDRGKTGDTEASF. The CDR3 region has the DNA TGTGCCACCAGCGACAGGGGGAAAACTGGGGACACTGAAGCTTCCTTT.

This clonotype was seen more than once but under ten times. The chain uses TRBV7-2 and TRBJ2-2; D ambiguous. V shed 5 bases and J shed 6 bases, with 13 bases lying between them. This CDR3 has 14 residues. Germline CDR1 and CDR2: SGHTA and FQGNSA. For the CDR3, the DNA is TGTGCCAGCAGCCTCATCGGGCTGGCCGGGGAGCTGTTTTTT. Amino acid sequence: CASSLIGLAGELFF.

The table lists this clonotype with a few counts. This sequence joins TRBV29-1 and TRBJ1-1; D remains unclear. Trimming removed 4 bases from V and 6 bases from J, with 15 bases in between. Germline V lookup: CDR1 SQVTM, CDR2 ANQGSEA. The CDR3 spans 13 residues. The CDR3 protein is CSVVLRAKAEAFF. The CDR3 coding sequence is TGCAGCGTTGTGCTCCGGGCGAAGGCTGAAGCTTTCTTT.

The CDR3, as DNA: TGTGCCAGCAGCCCCATCCCGGAGAGCCCCTACGAGCAGTACTTC. It translates to CASSPIPESPYEQYF. The gene calls are TRBV7-9 and TRBJ2-7; D not certain. With 5 bases removed from V and 2 bases from J, the gap between germline ends came to 16 bases. CDR1 and CDR2 from the germline V gene are SEHNR and FQNEAQ (reference sequence). There are 15 residues in the CDR3.

This clonotype was recorded a few times. V is TRBV12-3 or TRBV12-4 and J is TRBJ2-6; 7 nucleotides agree with TRBD1. V trimming: 3 bases; J trimming: 2 bases; junction bases outside the gene matches: 10. CDR3 length: 18 amino acids. The CDR3 protein is CASSFITEQGPGANVLTF. The CDR3 bases are TGTGCCAGCAGTTTCATAACAGAACAGGGGCCTGGGGCCAACGTCCTGACTTTC.

The rearrangement uses TRBV2 and TRBJ2-1, with a weak D call TRBD2 (5 bases). The germline gives CDR1 SNHLY, CDR2 FYNNEI. This CDR3 is built from 18 residues. Trimming stripped 7 bases from V and 4 bases from J, with 26 bases between. CDR3 region: CASTRPRVAGPDYNEQFF. The CDR3, as DNA: TGTGCCAGCACCAGACCCCGTGTTGCGGGTCCCGATTACAATGAGCAGTTCTTC.

The V gene is TRBV5-1, the J gene TRBJ2-3; D gene uncertain. The germline V gene encodes CDR1 SGHRS and CDR2 YFSETQ. This CDR3 contains 15 residues. V dropped 0 bases and J dropped 1 base, with 9 bases sitting between them. CDR3: CASSLDGQGTDTQYF. CDR3 coding DNA: TGCGCCAGCAGCTTGGACGGCCAGGGCACAGATACGCAGTATTTT.